This T cell receptor (beta chain) appears in the sequencing data of a study of T-cell memory formation after mild COVID-19. After 5'RACE with constant-segment primers, TCR alpha and TCR beta cDNA libraries carrying sample barcodes and UMIs were obtained. Each CDR3 protein gets one entry after TCRdb re-called the 5' RACE reads with MiXCR. The sample lists about 430,000 distinct CDR3 sequences; 20% to 25% were seen once. This clonotype was seen a few times. Germline-derived CDR1 and CDR2 are MDHEN and SYDVKM. This CDR3 contains 16 residues. Deletions cut 5 bases from V and 5 bases from J, with 21 bases between.

This TCR was recovered from an adult woman who had mild COVID-19 (a few samples of this study predate the infection). Cell type and time point are not known. The chain links TRBV28 to TRBJ2-5; D uncertain. Sequencing used PBMCs or a T cell subset sorted from them (not recorded which). The CDR3 protein is CASSRDLGISRETQYF. The CDR3 region has the DNA TGTGCCAGCAGTCGAGACCTGGGGATTTCTCGGGAGACCCAGTACTTC.